Sequencing of this T cell receptor (beta chain) was carried out in a study of T-cell reconstitution after alpha-beta-depleted transplantation in children. General study findings and limits: As was reported, about two months after transplant, alpha-beta T cells came from several hundred expanded graft clones.

About this clonotype itself: Its target is not known.

Unique molecular identifiers were incorporated during preparation of the TCRbeta library. A single record per CDR3 protein comes from TCRdb applying MiXCR to the PCR reads. This sample has 610,000 or so distinct CDR3 sequences, with over 20% found just once. The germline V gene has CDR1 ENHRY and CDR2 SYGVKD. V was pared by 6 bases and J by 2 bases, with 10 bases between. CDR3 length: 13 amino acids. This TCR was recovered from a boy younger than two with Wiskott-Aldrich syndrome, due to receive a stem cell transplant. This chain connects TRBV10-3 to TRBJ2-5; maybe TRBD1 (6 bases). Sample: PBMCs, taken before TCRalphabeta/CD19-depleted stem cell transplant. The CDR3 spells CAISWGPQETQYF. In nucleotides, the CDR3 is TGTGCCATCAGCTGGGGGCCTCAAGAGACCCAGTACTTC.